The 14 T cell receptor beta chains below all came from one sample that was sequenced in a study of T cell responses to AZD1222 COVID-19 vaccine. Sequencing was performed with immunoSEQ multiplex PCR; in TCRdb, only in-frame clones are kept and a portion is missing. Of under 140,000 clones in the sample, less than 95% are singletons; the top ten hold about 7.8%. Sequencing used peripheral blood, obtained on day 0 of AZD1222 vaccination. These receptors were obtained from an adult in good health.

The rearrangement links TRBV5-4 to TRBJ1-1; a possible D gene is TRBD1 (5 bases). The CDR3 has 15 amino acids. The germline V gene has CDR1 SGHNT and CDR2 YYREEE (reference sequence). V was shortened by 4 bases and J by 3 bases, with 16 bases between the two germline ends. For the CDR3, the DNA is TGTGCCAGCAGCCCATCGTCAGGGAGAGACACTGAAGCTTTCTTT. Protein product: CASSPSSGRDTEAFF.

The chain joins TRBV27 to TRBJ1-5; 7 bases map to TRBD1. The trim removed 6 bases at V and 4 bases at J, leaving 9 bases unmatched. The CDR3 is made up of 15 amino acids. Germline V CDR1 and CDR2: MNHEY, SMNVEV (reference sequence). CDR3 in DNA: TGTGCCAGCAGCCCTCAGACAGGGAAGAATCAGCCCCAGCATTTT. Translating gives CASSPQTGKNQPQHF.

The rearrangement uses TRBV15 and TRBJ1-3; weak D call: TRBD1 (5 bases). This CDR3 region has 12 residues. Looked up from germline, CDR1 is LNHNV and CDR2 is YYDKDF (reference sequence). V lost 3 bases and J lost 7, with 7 bases in between. CDR3 in amino acids: CATSSGANTIYF. As DNA, the CDR3 is TGTGCCACCAGCAGCGGGGCGAACACCATATATTTT.

The genes are TRBV30 and TRBJ1-5; 7 positions agree with TRBD1. Germline CDR1 and CDR2: GTSNPN and SVGIG (reference sequence). This CDR3 contains 15 residues. V dropped 0 bases and J dropped 1; count of bases not matched to a gene: 3. CDR3 bases: TGTGCCTGGAGTGTCAGACAGGGAAGCAATCAGCCCCAGCATTTT. Translation gives CAWSVRQGSNQPQHF.

The V and J genes are TRBV5-1 and TRBJ1-2, with 9 positions matching TRBD1. The CDR3 totals 15 residues. The germline gives CDR1 SGHRS, CDR2 YFSETQ. V was pared by 4 bases and J by 4 bases, with 8 bases of the junction left unmatched. In DNA, the CDR3 is TGCGCCAGCAGCCTGGGACAGGGAGTGGTCTATGGCTACACCTTC. Encoded protein: CASSLGQGVVYGYTF. The whole variable domain, remainder taken from reference TRBV5-1 and TRBJ1-2, is KAGVTQTPRYLIKTRGQQVTLSCSPISGHRSVSWYQQTPGQGLQFLFEYFSETQRNKGNFPGRFSGRQFSNSRSEMNVSTLELGDSALYLCASSLGQGVVYGYTFGSGTRLTVV.

This clone was detected once. This chain uses TRBV3-1 (or the pseudogene TRBV3-2) with TRBJ2-2; D unclear. The V and J ends lost 2 bases and 4 bases respectively, with 11 bases between them. This CDR3 has 15 amino acids. From germline, CDR1 is LGHDT and CDR2 YNNKEL (reference sequence). CDR3 coding DNA: TGTGCCAGCAGCCAATCCCCCCTTGGCACCGGGGAGCTGTTTTTT. Translated: CASSQSPLGTGELFF.

V usage is TRBV28 and J usage is TRBJ1-5, with D possibly being TRBD1 (5 bases). Deletions cut 6 bases from V and 5 bases from J, with 8 bases between. The CDR3 spans 12 residues. Germline CDR1 is MDHEN and CDR2 is SYDVKM. The CDR3 bases are TGTGCCAGCAGCCAGGGTTATCAGCCCCAGCATTTT. Translated, it gives CASSQGYQPQHF.

The CDR3 DNA follows: TGTGCCAGCACCCCCCGGTCAGGCAGCTTCGCTTTCTTT. Translation: CASTPRSGSFAFF. This chain links TRBV27 with TRBJ1-1; D call uncertain. Per germline, CDR1 MNHEY and CDR2 SMNVEV (reference sequence). CDR3 length: 13 residues. Between the trimmed V and J ends, which lost 7 bases and 11 bases, there was a span of 20 bases.

The rearrangement uses TRBV29-1 and TRBJ1-2, with a possible D match to TRBD1 (5 bases). Trimming stripped 6 bases from V and 6 bases from J, with 17 bases between. CDR3 length: 13 residues. CDR1 and CDR2 (germline): SQVTM, ANQGSEA. CDR3 bases: TGCAGCGTCGATCGGGGGAAGGGGAATGGCTACACCTTC. This sequence encodes CSVDRGKGNGYTF.

This chain joins TRBV6-4 and TRBJ2-1; 13 nucleotides match TRBD2. Germline trimming cut 4 bases from V and 4 bases from J; bases unmatched to any gene: 1. The V gene's germline CDR1 is MRHNA and CDR2 SNTAGT. The CDR3 has 15 residues. The CDR3 sequence is CASSGTSGGYNEQFF. Here the CDR3 DNA reads TGTGCCAGCAGTGGGACTAGCGGGGGATACAATGAGCAGTTCTTC.

V and J are TRBV2 and TRBJ2-3, with D possibly being TRBD1 (5 bases). Germline values: CDR1 SNHLY, CDR2 FYNNEI. V shed 2 bases and J shed 7 bases, with 10 bases lying between them. The CDR3 has 13 residues. CDR3: CASSEIGANTQYF. CDR3 DNA sequence: TGTGCCAGCAGTGAAATAGGGGCGAATACGCAGTATTTT. Based on the CDR3 plus reference TRBV2 and TRBJ2-3, the full variable domain is EPEVTQTPSHQVTQMGQEVILRCVPISNHLYFYWYRQILGQKVEFLVSFYNNEISEKSEIFDDQFSVERPDGSNFTLKIRSTKLEDSAMYFCASSEIGANTQYFGPGTRLTVL.

The rearrangement links TRBV27 to TRBJ2-7; 11 bases align to TRBD2. Looked up from germline, CDR1 is MNHEY and CDR2 is SMNVEV (reference sequence). The V segment lost 5 bases and the J segment 1 base; nucleotides outside the gene matches: 7. This CDR3 is built from 16 residues. CDR3 sequence: CASSRDGTSGSYEQYF. The CDR3 nucleotides are TGTGCCAGCAGTCGTGACGGGACTAGCGGATCCTACGAGCAGTACTTC.

The gene calls are TRBV2 and TRBJ1-4; no reliable D call. Germline V gives CDR1 SNHLY, CDR2 FYNNEI. The CDR3 runs to 14 residues. V lost 1 base and J lost 5, with 8 bases in between. CDR3 residues: CASSEGQRNEKLFF. Here the CDR3 DNA reads TGTGCCAGCAGTGAAGGGCAGCGCAATGAAAAACTGTTTTTT.

The chain joins TRBV6-5 to TRBJ1-3, with TRBD1 identical over 7 bases. CDR3 length: 14 amino acids. Germline V gene sequence: CDR1 MNHEY, CDR2 SVGAGI. Trimming at V came to 10 bases and at J to 0 bases, leaving 6 bases not matched to a gene. The CDR3 nucleotides read TGTGCCACCCACAGGGGAGACTCTGGAAACACCATATATTTT. This encodes CATHRGDSGNTIYF.